This entry features one TCR beta chain sequence. What it binds is not known. CDR3 length: 12 residues. V lost 6 bases to trimming and J lost 8 bases, with 11 bases between them. Primers used in a second PCR of about 7 to 12 cycles were a sample-barcoded 5' primer and a J-beta primer mix. TCRdb redid the calling of the 5' RACE reads with MiXCR, one entry per CDR3 protein. The sample consists of about 670,000 distinct CDR3 sequences, roughly half of them appearing once. The data are from a study of blood T cells in healthy people across ages. Findings and caveats of the study: The study found more naive CD4+ cells and higher diversity in long-lived than aged donors.

The receptor's source is a woman aged 80 or over in good health. The V gene is TRBV12-3 or TRBV12-4, the J gene TRBJ1-5; maybe TRBD1 (5 bases). Specimen: blood. The chain's CDR3 is CASRPPGEPQHF. The CDR3 nucleotides read TGTGCCAGCAGACCCCCGGGGGAGCCCCAGCATTTT.